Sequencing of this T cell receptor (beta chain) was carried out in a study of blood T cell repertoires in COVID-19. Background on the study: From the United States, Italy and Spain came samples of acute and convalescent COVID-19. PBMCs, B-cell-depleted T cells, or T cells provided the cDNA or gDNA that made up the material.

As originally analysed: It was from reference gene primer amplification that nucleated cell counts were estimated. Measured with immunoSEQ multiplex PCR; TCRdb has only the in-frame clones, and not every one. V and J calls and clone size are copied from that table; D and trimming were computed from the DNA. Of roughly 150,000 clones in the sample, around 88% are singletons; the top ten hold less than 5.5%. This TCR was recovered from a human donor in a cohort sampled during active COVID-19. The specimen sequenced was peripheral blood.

The CDR3 DNA sequence: TGTGCCAGCAGCTTAGCGGGGGGATTCTACGAGCAGTACTTC. Residues: CASSLAGGFYEQYF. The chain combines TRBV5-6 with TRBJ2-7, with 9 nucleotides matching TRBD2. CDR3 size: 14 residues. J gave up 3 bases and V 2 bases, and 3 bases lay outside the gene matches. Germline values: CDR1 SGHDT, CDR2 YYEEEE.